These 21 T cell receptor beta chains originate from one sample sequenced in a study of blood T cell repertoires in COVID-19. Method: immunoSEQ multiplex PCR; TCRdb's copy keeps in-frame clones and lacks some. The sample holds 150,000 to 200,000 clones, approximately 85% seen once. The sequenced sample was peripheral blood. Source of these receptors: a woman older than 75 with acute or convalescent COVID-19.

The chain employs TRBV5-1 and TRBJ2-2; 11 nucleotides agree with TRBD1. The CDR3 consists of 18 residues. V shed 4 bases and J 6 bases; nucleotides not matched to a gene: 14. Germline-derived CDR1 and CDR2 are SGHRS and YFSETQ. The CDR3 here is CASSPGQGASQGAGELFF. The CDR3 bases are TGCGCCAGCAGCCCCGGACAGGGGGCATCCCAAGGGGCCGGGGAGCTGTTTTTT.

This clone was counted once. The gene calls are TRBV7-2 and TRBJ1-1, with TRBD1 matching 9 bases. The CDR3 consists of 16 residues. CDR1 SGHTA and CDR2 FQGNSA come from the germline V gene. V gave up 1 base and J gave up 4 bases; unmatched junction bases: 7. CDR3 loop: CASSLVGTGSGTEAFF. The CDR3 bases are TGTGCCAGCAGCTTAGTGGGGACAGGGAGCGGCACTGAAGCTTTCTTT.

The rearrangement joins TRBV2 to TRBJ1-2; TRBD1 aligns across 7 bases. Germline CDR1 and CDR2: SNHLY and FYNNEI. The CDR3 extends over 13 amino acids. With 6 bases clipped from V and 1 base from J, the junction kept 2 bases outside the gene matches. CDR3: CASRGDSNYGYTF. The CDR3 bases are TGTGCCAGCAGGGGGGACAGTAACTATGGCTACACCTTC.

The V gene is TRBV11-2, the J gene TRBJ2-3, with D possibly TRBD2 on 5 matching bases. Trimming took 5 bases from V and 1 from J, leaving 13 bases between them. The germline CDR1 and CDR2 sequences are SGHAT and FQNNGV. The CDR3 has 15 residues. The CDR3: CASSRSLAGTDTQYF. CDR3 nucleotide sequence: TGTGCCAGCAGCCGTTCTCTAGCAGGCACAGATACGCAGTATTTT. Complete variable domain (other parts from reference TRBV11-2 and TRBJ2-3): EAGVAQSPRYKIIEKRQSVAFWCNPISGHATLYWYQQILGQGPKLLIQFQNNGVVDDSQLPKDRFSAERLKGVDSTLKIQPAKLEDSAVYLCASSRSLAGTDTQYFGPGTRLTVL.

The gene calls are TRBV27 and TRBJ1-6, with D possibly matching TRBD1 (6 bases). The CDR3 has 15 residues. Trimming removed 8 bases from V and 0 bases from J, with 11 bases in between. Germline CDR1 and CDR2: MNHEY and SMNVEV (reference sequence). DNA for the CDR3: TGTGCCAGCTCACCCAGGGGCTCCTATAATTCACCCCTCCACTTT. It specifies CASSPRGSYNSPLHF.

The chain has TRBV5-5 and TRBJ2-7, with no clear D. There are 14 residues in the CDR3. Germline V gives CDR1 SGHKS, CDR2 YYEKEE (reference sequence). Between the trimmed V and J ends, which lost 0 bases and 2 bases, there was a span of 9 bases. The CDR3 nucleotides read TGTGCCAGCAGCTTGGCCTCGGGTACCTACGAGCAGTACTTC. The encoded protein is CASSLASGTYEQYF.

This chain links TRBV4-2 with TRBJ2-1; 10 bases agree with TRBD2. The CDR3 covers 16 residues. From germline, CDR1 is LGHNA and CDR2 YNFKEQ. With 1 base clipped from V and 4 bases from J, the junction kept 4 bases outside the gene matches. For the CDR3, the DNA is TGTGCCAGCAGCCAAGGGAGGACTAGCGGATACAATGAGCAGTTCTTC. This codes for CASSQGRTSGYNEQFF.

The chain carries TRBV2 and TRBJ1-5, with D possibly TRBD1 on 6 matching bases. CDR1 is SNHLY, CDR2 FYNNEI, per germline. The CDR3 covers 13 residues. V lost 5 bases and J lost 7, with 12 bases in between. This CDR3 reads CASSPGVKQPQHF. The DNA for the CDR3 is TGTGCCAGCAGTCCAGGGGTAAAACAGCCCCAGCATTTT. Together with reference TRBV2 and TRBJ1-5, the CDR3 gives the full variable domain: EPEVTQTPSHQVTQMGQEVILRCVPISNHLYFYWYRQILGQKVEFLVSFYNNEISEKSEIFDDQFSVERPDGSNFTLKIRSTKLEDSAMYFCASSPGVKQPQHFGDGTRLSIL.

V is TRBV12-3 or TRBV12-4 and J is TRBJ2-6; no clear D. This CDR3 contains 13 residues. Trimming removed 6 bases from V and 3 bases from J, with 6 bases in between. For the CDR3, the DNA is TGTGCCAGCAGGACAAGTGGGGCCAACGTCCTGACTTTC. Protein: CASRTSGANVLTF.

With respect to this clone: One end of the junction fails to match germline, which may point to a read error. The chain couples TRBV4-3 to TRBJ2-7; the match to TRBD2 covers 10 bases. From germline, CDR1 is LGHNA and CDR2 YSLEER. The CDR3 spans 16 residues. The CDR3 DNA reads TGCGCCCGCAGCCAAGATATACTAGCGGGGTCCTACGAGCAGTACTTC. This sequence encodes CARSQDILAGSYEQYF.

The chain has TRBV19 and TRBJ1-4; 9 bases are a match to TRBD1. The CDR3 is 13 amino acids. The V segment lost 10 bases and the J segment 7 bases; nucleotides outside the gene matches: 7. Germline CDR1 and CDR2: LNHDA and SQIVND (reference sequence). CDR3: CATGQGLFEKLFF. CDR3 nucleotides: TGTGCCACGGGACAGGGTTTATTTGAAAAACTGTTTTTT.

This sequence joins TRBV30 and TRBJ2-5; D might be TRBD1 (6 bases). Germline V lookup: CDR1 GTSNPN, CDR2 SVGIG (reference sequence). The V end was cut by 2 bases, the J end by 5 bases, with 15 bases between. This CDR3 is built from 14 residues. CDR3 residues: CAWSFGGAGETQYF. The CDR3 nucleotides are TGTGCCTGGAGTTTTGGGGGCGCCGGGGAGACCCAGTACTTC.

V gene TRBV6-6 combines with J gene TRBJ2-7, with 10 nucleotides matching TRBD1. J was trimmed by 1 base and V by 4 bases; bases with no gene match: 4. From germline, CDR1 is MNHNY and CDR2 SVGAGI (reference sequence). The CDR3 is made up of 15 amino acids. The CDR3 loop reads CASSFGQGESYEQYF. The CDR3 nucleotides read TGTGCCAGCAGTTTCGGACAGGGGGAGTCCTACGAGCAGTACTTC.

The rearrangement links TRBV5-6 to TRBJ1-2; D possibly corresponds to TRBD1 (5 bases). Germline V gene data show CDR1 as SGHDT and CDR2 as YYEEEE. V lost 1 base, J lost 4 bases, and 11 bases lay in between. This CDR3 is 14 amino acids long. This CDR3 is CASSLRQTAYGYTF. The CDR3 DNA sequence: TGTGCCAGCAGCTTGAGGCAGACAGCCTATGGCTACACCTTC.

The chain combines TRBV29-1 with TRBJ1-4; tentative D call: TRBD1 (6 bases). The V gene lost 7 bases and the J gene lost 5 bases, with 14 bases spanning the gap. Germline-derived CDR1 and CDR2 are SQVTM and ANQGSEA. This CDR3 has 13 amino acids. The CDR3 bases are TGCAGCGGCCGAACAGGGTACAATGAAAAACTGTTTTTT. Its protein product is CSGRTGYNEKLFF.

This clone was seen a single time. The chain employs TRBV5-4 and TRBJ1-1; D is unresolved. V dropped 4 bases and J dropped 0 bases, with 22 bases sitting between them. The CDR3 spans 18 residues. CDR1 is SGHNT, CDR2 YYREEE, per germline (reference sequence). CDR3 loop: CASSHPDTPSTMNTEAFF. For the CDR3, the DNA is TGTGCCAGCAGCCACCCCGACACCCCGTCGACCATGAACACTGAAGCTTTCTTT.

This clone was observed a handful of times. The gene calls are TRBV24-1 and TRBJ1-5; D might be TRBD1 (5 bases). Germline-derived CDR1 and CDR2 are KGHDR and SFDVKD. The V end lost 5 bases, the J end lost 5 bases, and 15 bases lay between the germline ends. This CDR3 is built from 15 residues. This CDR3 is CATSAGGAWDQPQHF. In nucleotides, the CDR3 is TGTGCCACCAGTGCCGGTGGGGCTTGGGATCAGCCCCAGCATTTT.

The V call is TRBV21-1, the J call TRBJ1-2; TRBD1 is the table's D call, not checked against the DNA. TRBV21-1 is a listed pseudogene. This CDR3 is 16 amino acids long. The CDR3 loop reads CASSKVAGQGHYGYTF. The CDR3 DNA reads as TGTGCCAGCAGCAAAGTGGCCGGACAGGGACACTATGGCTACACCTTC.

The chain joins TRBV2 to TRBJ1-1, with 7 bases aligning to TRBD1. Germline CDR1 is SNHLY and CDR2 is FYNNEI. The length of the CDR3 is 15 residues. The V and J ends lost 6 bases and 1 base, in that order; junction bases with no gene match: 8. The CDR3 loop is CASSGWDSQNTEAFF. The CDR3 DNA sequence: TGTGCCAGCAGCGGGTGGGACAGCCAGAACACTGAAGCTTTCTTT.

CDR3 region: CASSPTRGTYSPLHF. As DNA, the CDR3 is TGTGCCAGCAGCCCCACCAGGGGGACGTATTCACCCCTCCACTTT. The chain couples TRBV5-5 to TRBJ1-6; 7 bases are shared with TRBD1. The CDR3 consists of 15 residues. V trimming: 4 bases; J trimming: 8 bases; junction bases outside the gene matches: 9. Germline CDR1 and CDR2: SGHKS and YYEKEE (reference sequence).

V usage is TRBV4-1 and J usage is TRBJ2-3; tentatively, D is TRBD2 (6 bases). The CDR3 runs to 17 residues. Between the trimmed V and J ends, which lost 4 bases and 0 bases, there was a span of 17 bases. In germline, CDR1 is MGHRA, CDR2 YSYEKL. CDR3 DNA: TGCGCCAGCAGCCTCTCCATTAGCGGACCTAGCACAGATACGCAGTATTTT. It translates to CASSLSISGPSTDTQYF.